This T cell receptor (beta chain) was documented in a study of CD8+ T cells in alopecia areata. Study details: Tofacitinib treatment spanned 6 to 18 months, with 6 months off drug afterward.

Extraction and reverse transcription of RNA yielded cDNA as the sequencing template. Produced via immunoSEQ multiplex PCR; TCRdb's table is partial and in-frame only. The sample yields 100,000 to 140,000 clones, 80% to 85% seen once. J lost 0 bases, V lost 4 bases, and 11 bases had no gene match. The germline V gene encodes CDR1 SEHNR and CDR2 FQNEAQ (reference sequence). The CDR3 runs to 19 residues. General observations from the study: Affected lesional scalp, above all in alopecia totalis/universalis, was more clonal than normal scalp.

This clone was counted once. Its antigen is not known. Treatment reported: oral pan-JAK inhibitor, 5-10 mg twice daily. This receptor was identified in a human donor with alopecia areata. The V gene is TRBV7-9, the J gene TRBJ2-6, with 8 bases aligning to TRBD1. The material was CD8+ T cells sorted from blood, obtained at week 24, from a patient treated with tofacitinib. Written as DNA, the CDR3 is TGTGCCAGCAGCTCTACACCGGGACAGGATCACTCTGGGGCCAACGTCCTGACTTTC. Its translation is CASSSTPGQDHSGANVLTF.